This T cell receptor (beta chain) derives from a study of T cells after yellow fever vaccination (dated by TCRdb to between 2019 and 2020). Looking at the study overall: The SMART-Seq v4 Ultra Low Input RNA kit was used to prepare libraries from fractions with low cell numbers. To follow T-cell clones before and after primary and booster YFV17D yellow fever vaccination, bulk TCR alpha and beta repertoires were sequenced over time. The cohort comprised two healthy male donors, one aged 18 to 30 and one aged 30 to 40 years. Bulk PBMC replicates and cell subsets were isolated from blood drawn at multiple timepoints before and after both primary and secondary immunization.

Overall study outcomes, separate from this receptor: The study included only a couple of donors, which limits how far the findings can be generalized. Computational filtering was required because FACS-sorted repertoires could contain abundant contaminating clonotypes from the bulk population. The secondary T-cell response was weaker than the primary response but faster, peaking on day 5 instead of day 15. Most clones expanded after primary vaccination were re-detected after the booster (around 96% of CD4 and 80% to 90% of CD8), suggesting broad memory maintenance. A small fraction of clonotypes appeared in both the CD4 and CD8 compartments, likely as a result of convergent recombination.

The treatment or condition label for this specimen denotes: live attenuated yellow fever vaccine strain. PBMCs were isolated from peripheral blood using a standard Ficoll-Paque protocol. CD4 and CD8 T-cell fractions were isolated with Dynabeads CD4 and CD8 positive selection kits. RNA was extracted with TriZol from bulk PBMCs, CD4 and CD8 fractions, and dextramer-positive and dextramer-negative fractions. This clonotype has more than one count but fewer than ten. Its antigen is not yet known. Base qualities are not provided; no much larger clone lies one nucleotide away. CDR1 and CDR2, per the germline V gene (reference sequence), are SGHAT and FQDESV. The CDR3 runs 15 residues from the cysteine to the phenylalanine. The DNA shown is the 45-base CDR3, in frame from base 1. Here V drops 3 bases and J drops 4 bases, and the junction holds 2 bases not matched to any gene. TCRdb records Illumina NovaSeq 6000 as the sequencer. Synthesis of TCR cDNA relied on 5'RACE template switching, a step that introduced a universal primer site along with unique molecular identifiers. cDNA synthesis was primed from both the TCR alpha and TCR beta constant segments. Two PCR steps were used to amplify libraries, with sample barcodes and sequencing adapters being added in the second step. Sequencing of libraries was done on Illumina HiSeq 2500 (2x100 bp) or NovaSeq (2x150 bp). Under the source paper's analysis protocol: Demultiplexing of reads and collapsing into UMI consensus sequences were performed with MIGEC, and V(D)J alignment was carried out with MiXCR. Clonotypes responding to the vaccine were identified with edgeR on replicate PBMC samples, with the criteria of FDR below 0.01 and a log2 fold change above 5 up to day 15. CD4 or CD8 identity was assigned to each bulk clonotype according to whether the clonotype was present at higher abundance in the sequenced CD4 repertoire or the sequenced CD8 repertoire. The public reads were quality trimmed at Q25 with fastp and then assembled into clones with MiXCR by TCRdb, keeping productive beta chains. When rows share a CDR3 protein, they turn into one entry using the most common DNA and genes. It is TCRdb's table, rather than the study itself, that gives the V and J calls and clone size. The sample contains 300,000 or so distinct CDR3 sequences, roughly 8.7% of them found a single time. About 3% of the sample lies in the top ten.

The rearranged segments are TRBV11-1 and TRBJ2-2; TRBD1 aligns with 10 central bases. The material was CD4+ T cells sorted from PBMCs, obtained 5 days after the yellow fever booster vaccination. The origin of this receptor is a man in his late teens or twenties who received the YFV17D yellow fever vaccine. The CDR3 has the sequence CASSFRDRGTGELFF. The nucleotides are TGTGCCAGCAGCTTCCGGGACAGGGGCACCGGGGAGCTGTTTTTT.